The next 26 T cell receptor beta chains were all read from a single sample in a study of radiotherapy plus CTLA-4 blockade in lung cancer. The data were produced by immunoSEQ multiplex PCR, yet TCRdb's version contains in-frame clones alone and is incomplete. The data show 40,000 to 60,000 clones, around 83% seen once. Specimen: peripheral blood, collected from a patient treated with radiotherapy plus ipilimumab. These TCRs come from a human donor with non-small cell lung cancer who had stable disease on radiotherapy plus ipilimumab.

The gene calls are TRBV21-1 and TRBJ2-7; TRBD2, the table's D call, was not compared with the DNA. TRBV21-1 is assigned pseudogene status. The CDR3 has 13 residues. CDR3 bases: TGTGCCAGCAGCTCCCTAATTTCCTACGAGCAGTACTTC. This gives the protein CASSSLISYEQYF.

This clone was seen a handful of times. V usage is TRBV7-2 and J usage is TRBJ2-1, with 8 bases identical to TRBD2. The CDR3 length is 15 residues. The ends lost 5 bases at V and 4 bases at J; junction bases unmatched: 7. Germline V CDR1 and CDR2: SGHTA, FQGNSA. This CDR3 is CASSISGSQYNEQFF. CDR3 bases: TGTGCCAGCAGCATAAGCGGGAGCCAGTACAATGAGCAGTTCTTC. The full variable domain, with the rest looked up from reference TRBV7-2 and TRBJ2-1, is GAGVSQSPSNKVTEKGKDVELRCDPISGHTALYWYRQSLGQGLEFLIYFQGNSAPDKSGLPSDRFSAERTGGSVSTLTIQRTQQEDSAVYLCASSISGSQYNEQFFGPGTRLTVL.

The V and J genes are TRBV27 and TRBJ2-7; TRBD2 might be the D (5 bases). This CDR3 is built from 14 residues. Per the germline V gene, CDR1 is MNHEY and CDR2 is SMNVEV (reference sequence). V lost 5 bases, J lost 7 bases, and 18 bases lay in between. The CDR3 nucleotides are TGTGCCAGCAGTAGGAGGACCTTTTTGGGGGAGCAGTACTTC. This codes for CASSRRTFLGEQYF.

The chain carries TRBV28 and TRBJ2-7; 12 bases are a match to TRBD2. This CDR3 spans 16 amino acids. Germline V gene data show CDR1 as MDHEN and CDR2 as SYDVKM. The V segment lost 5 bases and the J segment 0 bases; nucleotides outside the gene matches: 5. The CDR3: CASSPASGRASYEQYF. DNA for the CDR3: TGTGCCAGCAGTCCCGCTAGCGGGAGGGCCTCCTACGAGCAGTACTTC.

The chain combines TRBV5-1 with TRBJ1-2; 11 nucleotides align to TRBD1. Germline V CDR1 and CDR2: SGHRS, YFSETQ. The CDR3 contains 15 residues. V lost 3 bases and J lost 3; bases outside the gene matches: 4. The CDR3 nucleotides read TGCGCCAGCAGCTCCGGACAGGGGGCTGACTATGGCTACACCTTC. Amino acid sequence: CASSSGQGADYGYTF.

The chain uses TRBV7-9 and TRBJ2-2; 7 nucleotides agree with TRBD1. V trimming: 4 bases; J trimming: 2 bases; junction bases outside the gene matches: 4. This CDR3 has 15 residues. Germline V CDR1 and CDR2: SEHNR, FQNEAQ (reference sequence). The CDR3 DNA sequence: TGTGCCAGCAGCTCAACAGGGGCAAACACCGGGGAGCTGTTTTTT. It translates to CASSSTGANTGELFF. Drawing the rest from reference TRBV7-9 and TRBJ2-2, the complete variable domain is DTGVSQNPRHKITKRGQNVTFRCDPISEHNRLYWYRQTLGQGPEFLTYFQNEAQLEKSRLLSDRFSAERPKGSFSTLEIQRTEQGDSAMYLCASSSTGANTGELFFGEGSRLTVL.

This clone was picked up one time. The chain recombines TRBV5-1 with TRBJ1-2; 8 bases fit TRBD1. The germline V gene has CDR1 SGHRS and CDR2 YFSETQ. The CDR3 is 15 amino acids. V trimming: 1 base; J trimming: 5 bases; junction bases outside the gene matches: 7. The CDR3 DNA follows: TGCGCCAGCAGCTTGAGTCAGGGGGCCGAGTATGGCTACACCTTC. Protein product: CASSLSQGAEYGYTF.

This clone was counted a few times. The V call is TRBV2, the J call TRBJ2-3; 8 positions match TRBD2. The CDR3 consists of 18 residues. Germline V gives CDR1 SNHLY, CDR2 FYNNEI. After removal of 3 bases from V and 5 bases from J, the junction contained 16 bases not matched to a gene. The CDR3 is CASSDPIVAGRKVDTQYF. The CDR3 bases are TGTGCCAGCAGTGACCCTATTGTAGCGGGAAGGAAGGTAGATACGCAGTATTTT.

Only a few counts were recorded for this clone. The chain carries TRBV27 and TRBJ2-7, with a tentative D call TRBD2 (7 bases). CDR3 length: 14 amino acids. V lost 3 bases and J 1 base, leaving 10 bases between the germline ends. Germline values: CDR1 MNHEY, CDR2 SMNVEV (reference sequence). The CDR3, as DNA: TGTGCCAGCAGTTTGAGGGGGGGATCCTACGAGCAGTACTTC. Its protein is CASSLRGGSYEQYF.

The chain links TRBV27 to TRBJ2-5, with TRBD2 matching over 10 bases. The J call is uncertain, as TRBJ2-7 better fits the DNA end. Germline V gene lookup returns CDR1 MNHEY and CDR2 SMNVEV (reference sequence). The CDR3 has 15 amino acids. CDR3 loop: CASSPLAGGSYEQYF. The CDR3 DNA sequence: TGTGCCAGCAGTCCCTTAGCGGGAGGTAGCTACGAGCAGTACTTC.

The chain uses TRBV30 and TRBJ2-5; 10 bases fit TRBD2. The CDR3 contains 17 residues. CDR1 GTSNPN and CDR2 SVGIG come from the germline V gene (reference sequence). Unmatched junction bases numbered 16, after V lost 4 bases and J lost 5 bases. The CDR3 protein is CAWTEGLASGSGETQYF. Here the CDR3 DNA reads TGTGCCTGGACGGAGGGCCTAGCTAGCGGGAGCGGCGAGACCCAGTACTTC.

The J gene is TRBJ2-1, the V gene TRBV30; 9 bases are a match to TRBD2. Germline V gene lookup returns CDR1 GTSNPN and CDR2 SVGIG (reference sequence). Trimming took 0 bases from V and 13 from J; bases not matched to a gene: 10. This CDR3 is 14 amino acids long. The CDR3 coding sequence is TGTGCCTGGAGTGTATTAGGGCGGGGGGGCCCTCAGTTCTTC. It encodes CAWSVLGRGGPQFF.

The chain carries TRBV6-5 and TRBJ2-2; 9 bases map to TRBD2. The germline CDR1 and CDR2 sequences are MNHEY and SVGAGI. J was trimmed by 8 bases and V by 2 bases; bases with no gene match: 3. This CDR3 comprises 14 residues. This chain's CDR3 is CASSYQAGGGELFF. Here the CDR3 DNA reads TGTGCCAGCAGTTACCAGGCGGGAGGGGGGGAGCTGTTTTTT.

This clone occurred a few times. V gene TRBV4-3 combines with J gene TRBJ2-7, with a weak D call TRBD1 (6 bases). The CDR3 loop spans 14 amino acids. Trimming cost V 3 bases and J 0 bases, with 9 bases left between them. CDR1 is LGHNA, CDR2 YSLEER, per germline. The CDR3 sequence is CASSQDSSSYEQYF. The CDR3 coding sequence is TGCGCCAGCAGCCAGGACAGTAGCTCCTACGAGCAGTACTTC.

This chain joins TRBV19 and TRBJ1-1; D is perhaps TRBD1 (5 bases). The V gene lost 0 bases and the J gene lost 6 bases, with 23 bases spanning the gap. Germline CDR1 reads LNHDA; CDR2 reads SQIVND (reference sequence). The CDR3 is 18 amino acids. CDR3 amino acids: CASSIDGSGRVGNAEAFF. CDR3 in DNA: TGTGCCAGTAGTATAGATGGGTCAGGGCGAGTTGGAAACGCTGAAGCTTTCTTT.

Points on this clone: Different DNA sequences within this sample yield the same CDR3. Written as DNA, the CDR3 is TGTGCCAGCAGTTTACGCGGATCCTCCTACAATGAGCAGTTCTTC. It translates to CASSLRGSSYNEQFF. V usage is TRBV28 and J usage is TRBJ2-1, with D unresolved. Germline V gene data show CDR1 as MDHEN and CDR2 as SYDVKM. V was shortened by 2 bases and J by 0 bases, with 8 bases between the two germline ends. The CDR3 spans 15 residues.

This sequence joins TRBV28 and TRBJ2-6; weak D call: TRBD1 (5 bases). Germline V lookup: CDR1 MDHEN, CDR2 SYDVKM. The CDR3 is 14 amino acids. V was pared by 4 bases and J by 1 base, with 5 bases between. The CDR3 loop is CASSYRSGANVLTF. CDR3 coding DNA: TGTGCCAGCAGTTACAGGTCTGGGGCCAACGTCCTGACTTTC.

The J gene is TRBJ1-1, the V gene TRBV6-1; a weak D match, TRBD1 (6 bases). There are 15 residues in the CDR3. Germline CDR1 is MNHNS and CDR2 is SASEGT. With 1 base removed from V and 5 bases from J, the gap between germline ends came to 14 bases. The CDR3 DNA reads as TGTGCCAGCAGTGAAGTCAGGGGATCGGGAACTGAAGCTTTCTTT. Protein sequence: CASSEVRGSGTEAFF.

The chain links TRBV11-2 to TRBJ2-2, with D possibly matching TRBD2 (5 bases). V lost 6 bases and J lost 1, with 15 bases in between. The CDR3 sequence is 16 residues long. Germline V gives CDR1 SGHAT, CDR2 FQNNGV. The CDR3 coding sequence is TGTGCCAGCAGGGTTAGACCCGGGGAGAACACCGGGGAGCTGTTTTTT. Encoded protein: CASRVRPGENTGELFF.

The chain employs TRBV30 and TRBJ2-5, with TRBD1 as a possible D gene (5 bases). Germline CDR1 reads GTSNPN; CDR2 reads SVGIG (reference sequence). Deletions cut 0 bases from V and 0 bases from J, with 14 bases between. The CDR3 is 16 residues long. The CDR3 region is CAWSVPRQLYQETQYF. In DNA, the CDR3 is TGTGCCTGGAGTGTACCCCGACAGTTGTACCAAGAGACCCAGTACTTC.

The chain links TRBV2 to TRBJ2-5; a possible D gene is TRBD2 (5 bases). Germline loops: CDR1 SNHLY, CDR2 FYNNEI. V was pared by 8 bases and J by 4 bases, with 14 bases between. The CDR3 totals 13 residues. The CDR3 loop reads CASWTTRGETQYF. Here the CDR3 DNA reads TGTGCCAGCTGGACGACACGGGGAGAGACCCAGTACTTC.

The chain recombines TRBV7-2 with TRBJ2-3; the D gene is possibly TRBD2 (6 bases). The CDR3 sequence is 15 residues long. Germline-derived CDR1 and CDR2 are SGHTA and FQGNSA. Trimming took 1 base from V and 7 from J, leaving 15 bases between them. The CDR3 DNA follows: TGTGCCAGCAGCTTAGGGGGGAGGCCCGAAAATACGCAGTATTTT. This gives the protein CASSLGGRPENTQYF.

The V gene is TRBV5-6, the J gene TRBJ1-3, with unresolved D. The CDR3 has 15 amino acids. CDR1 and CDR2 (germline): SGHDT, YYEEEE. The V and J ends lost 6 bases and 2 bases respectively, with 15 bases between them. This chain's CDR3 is CASTSLPEAGNTIYF. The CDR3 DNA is TGTGCCAGCACCTCTCTCCCAGAGGCTGGAAACACCATATATTTT.

The DNA for the CDR3 is TGCGCCAGCAGCCAAGATTATCGGGGAGGGGGGGAGCCCCAGCATTTT. This sequence encodes CASSQDYRGGGEPQHF. The chain is built from TRBV4-3 and TRBJ1-5, with a possible D match to TRBD1 (6 bases). V was clipped by 0 bases and J by 8 bases, with 17 bases between them. The CDR3 has 16 residues. Germline values: CDR1 LGHNA, CDR2 YSLEER.

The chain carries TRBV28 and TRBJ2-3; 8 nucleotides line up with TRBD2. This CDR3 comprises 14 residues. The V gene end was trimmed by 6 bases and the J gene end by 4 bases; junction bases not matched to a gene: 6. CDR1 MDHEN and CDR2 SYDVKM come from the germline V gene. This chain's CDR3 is CASSGGLGADTQYF. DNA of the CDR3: TGTGCCAGCAGCGGGGGACTAGGGGCAGATACGCAGTATTTT.

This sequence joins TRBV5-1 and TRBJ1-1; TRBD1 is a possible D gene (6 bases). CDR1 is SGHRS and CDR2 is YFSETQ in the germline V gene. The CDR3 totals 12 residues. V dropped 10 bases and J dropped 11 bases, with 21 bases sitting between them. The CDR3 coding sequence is TGCGCCTCAAGCGAGGGAGGGGGAGTGGCTTTCTTT. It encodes CASSEGGGVAFF.